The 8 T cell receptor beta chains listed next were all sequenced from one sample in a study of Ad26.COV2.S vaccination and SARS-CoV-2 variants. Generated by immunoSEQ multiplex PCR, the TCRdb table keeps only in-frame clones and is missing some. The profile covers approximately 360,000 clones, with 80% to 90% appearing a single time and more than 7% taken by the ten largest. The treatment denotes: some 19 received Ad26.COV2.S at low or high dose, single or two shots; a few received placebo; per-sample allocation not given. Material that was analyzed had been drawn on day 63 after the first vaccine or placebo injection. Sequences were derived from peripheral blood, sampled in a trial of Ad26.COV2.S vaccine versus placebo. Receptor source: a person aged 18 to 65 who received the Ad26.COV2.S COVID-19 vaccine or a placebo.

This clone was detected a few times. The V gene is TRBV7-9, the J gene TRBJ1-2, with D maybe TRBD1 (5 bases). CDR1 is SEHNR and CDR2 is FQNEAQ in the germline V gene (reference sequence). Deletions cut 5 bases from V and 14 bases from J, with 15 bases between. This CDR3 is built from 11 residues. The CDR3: CASSLGDLPTF. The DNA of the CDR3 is TGTGCCAGCAGCCTAGGGGACCTCCCTACCTTC.

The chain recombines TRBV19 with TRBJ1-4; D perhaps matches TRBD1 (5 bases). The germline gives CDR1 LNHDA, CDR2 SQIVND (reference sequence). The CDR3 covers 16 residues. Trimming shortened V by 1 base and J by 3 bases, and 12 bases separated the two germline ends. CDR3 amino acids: CASSIGEGIANEKLFF. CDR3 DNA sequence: TGTGCCAGTAGTATAGGGGAGGGGATCGCTAATGAAAAACTGTTTTTT.

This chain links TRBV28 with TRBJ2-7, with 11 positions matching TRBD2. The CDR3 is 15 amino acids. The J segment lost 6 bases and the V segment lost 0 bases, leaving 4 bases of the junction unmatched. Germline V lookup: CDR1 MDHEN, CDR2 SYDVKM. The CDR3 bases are TGTGCCAGCAGTTTATGGCTAGCGGGAGGAACCGAGCAGTACTTC. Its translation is CASSLWLAGGTEQYF.

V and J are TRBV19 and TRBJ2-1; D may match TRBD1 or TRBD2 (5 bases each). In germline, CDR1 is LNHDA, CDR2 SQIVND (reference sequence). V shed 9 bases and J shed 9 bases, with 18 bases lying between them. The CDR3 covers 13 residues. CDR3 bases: TGTGCCAGCGGACTCCGTCTTGGGGGTGAGCAGTTCTTC. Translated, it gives CASGLRLGGEQFF.

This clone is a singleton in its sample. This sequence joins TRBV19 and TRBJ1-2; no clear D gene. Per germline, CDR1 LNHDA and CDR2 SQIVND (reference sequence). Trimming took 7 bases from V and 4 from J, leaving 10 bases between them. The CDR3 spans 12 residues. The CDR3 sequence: CASTTIGYGYTF. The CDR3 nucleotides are TGTGCCAGTACCACCATTGGCTATGGCTACACCTTC.

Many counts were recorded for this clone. DNA for the CDR3: TGTGCCAGCACTACTAGCGGGGAGTCCTACAATGAGCAGTTCTTC. Its protein is CASTTSGESYNEQFF. The V and J genes are TRBV6-5 and TRBJ2-1, with 10 bases matching TRBD2. V lost 7 bases and J lost 1; bases outside the gene matches: 4. The CDR3 is 15 residues long. Germline loops: CDR1 MNHEY, CDR2 SVGAGI.

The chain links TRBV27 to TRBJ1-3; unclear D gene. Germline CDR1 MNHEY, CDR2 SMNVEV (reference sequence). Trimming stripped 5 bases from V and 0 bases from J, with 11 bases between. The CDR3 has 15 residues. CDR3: CASSRAGYSGNTIYF. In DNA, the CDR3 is TGTGCCAGCAGTAGAGCGGGGTACTCTGGAAACACCATATATTTT.

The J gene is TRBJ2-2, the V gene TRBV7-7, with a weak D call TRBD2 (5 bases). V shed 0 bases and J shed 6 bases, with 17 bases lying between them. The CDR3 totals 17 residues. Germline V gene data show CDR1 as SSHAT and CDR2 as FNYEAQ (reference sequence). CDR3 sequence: CASSLALLGVFAGELFF. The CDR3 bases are TGTGCCAGCAGCTTAGCGCTTCTGGGAGTTTTCGCCGGGGAGCTGTTTTTT.